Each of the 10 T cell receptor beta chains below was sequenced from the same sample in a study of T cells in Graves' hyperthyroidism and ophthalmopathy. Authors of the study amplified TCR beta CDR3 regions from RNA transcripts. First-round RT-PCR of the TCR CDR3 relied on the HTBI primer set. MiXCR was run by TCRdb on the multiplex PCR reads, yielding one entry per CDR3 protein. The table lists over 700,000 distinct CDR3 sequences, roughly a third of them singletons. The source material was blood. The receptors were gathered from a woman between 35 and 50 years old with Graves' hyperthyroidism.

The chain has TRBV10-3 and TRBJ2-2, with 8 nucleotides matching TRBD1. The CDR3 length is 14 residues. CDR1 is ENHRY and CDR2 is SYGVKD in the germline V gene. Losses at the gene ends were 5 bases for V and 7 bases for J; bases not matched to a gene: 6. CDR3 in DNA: TGTGCCATCAGTCAAGTGGACAGGGACGGGGAGCTGTTTTTT. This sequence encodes CAISQVDRDGELFF.

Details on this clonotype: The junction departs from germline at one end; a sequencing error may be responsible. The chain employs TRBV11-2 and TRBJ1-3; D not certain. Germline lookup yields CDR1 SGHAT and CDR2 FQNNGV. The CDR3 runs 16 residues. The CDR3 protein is CASSQGRRIAVDTIYF. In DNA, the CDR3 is TGCGCCAGCAGCCAAGGTCGAAGGATAGCGGTTGACACCATATATTTT.

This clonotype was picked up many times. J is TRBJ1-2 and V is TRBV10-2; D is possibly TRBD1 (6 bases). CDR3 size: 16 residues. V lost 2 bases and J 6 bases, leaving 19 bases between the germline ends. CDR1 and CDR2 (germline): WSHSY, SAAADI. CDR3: CASSEGAEDRHHGYTF. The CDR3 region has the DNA TGCGCCAGCAGTGAGGGGGCAGAGGACAGACATCATGGCTACACCTTC.

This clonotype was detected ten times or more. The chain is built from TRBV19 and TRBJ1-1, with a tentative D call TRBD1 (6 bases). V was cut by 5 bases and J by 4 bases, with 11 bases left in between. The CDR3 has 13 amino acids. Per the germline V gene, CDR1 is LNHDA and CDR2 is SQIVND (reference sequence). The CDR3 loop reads CASSLDRITEAFF. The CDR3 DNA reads TGTGCCAGTAGTCTGGACAGAATCACTGAAGCTTTCTTT.

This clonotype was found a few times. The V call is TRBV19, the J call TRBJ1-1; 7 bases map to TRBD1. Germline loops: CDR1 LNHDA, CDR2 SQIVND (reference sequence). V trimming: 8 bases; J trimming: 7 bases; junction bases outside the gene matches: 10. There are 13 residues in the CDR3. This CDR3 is CASGDRDRDEAFF. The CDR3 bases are TGTGCCAGTGGTGACCGGGACAGAGATGAAGCTTTCTTT.

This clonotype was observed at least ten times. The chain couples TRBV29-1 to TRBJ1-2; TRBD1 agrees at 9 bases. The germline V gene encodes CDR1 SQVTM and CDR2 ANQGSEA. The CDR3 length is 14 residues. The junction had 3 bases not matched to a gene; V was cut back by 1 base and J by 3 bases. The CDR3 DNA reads TGCAGCGTTGAAGGGGGACAGGGTGACTATGGCTACACCTTC. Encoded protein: CSVEGGQGDYGYTF.

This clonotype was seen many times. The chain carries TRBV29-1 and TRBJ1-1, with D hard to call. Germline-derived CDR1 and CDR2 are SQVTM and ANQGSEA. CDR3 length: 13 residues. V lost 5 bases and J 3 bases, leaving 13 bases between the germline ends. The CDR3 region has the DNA TGCAGCGTTATAACATGGAAAGACACTGAAGCTTTCTTT. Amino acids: CSVITWKDTEAFF.

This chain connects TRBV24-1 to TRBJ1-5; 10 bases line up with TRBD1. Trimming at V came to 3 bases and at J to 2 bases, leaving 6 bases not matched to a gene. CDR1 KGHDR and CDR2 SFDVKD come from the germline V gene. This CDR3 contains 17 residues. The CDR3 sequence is CATSDTGTGAGNQPQHF. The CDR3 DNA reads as TGTGCCACCAGTGATACCGGGACAGGGGCAGGCAATCAGCCCCAGCATTTT.

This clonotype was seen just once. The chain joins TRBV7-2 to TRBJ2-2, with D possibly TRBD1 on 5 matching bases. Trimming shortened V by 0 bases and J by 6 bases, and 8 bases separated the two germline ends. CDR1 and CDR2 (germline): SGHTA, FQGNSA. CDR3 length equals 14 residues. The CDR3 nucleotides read TGTGCCAGCAGCTTAGCCAGGGTTTCCGGGGAGCTGTTTTTT. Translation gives CASSLARVSGELFF.

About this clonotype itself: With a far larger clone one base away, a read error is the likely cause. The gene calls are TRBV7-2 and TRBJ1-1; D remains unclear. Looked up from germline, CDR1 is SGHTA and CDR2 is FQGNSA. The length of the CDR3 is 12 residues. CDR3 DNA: TGTGCCGGCAGTCCCGATAGTACTGAAGCTTTCTTT. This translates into CAGSPDSTEAFF.